The 15 T cell receptor beta chains listed next were all sequenced from one sample in a study of shared clonotypes between healthy human individuals. The data were produced by immunoSEQ multiplex PCR, yet TCRdb's version contains in-frame clones alone and is incomplete. Among 2 million to 2.5 million clones listed, over 90% were seen once. What was sequenced was naive CD4+ T cells from PBMCs. The subset here: CD45RA+ positively selected. These receptors came from a man aged 18 to 29 in good health. Some clones in this sample may be carry-over from other donors' samples.

The chain combines TRBV7-6 with TRBJ1-4, with D perhaps TRBD1 (5 bases). Per germline, CDR1 SGHVS and CDR2 FNYEAQ. The V gene lost 5 bases and the J gene lost 7 bases, with 14 bases spanning the gap. The CDR3 runs to 14 residues. The CDR3 here is CASSGARVAEKLFF. In nucleotides, the CDR3 is TGTGCCAGCAGCGGGGCCAGGGTAGCTGAAAAACTGTTTTTT.

V and J are TRBV11-2 and TRBJ2-7; D is unclear. With 1 base removed from V and 0 bases from J, the gap between germline ends came to 10 bases. Germline lookup yields CDR1 SGHAT and CDR2 FQNNGV. This CDR3 is built from 15 residues. In nucleotides, the CDR3 is TGTGCCAGCAGCTTAGGCTCAGGCGGCTCCTACGAGCAGTACTTC. Its protein product is CASSLGSGGSYEQYF. The full variable domain, with the rest looked up from reference TRBV11-2 and TRBJ2-7, is EAGVAQSPRYKIIEKRQSVAFWCNPISGHATLYWYQQILGQGPKLLIQFQNNGVVDDSQLPKDRFSAERLKGVDSTLKIQPAKLEDSAVYLCASSLGSGGSYEQYFGPGTRLTVT.

The chain links TRBV9 to TRBJ2-1; no firm D call. Germline-derived CDR1 and CDR2 are SGDLS and YYNGEE. The germline V and J ends were trimmed by 0 bases and 5 bases, with 15 bases remaining between them. The CDR3 extends over 16 amino acids. Here the CDR3 reads CASSVGSALLHNEQFF. The CDR3 region has the DNA TGTGCCAGCAGCGTAGGATCCGCTTTACTGCACAATGAGCAGTTCTTC.

This clone was seen a handful of times. This chain connects TRBV11-2 to TRBJ1-1; D is unresolved. The CDR3 extends over 14 amino acids. The germline V gene has CDR1 SGHAT and CDR2 FQNNGV. V gave up 2 bases and J gave up 2 bases, with 9 bases separating them. The CDR3 spells CASSLLARNTEAFF. Written as DNA, the CDR3 is TGTGCCAGCAGCTTACTCGCGCGAAACACTGAAGCTTTCTTT.

V usage is TRBV6-6 and J usage is TRBJ2-3; D assignment may be TRBD1 or TRBD2 (6 bases each). The germline V gene encodes CDR1 MNHNY and CDR2 SVGAGI (reference sequence). The CDR3 runs 13 residues. The ends were cut back, 6 bases at V and 10 bases at J, with 17 bases in the middle. CDR3 amino acids: CASSYRAERAQYF. The CDR3 DNA follows: TGTGCCAGCAGCTACAGGGCTGAGCGGGCGCAGTATTTT.

Comments on this clone: Within the sample, other DNA sequences also encode this same CDR3. This chain links TRBV28 with TRBJ1-2; D remains unclear. V was pared by 5 bases and J by 4 bases, with 5 bases between. Germline lookup yields CDR1 MDHEN and CDR2 SYDVKM. The CDR3 is made up of 11 amino acids. The CDR3 region has the DNA TGTGCCAGCAGTGGACTCTATGGCTACACCTTC. Translating it yields CASSGLYGYTF.

This rearrangement joins TRBV28 to TRBJ1-1; 10 nucleotides align to TRBD1. CDR3 length equals 16 residues. V trimming: 5 bases; J trimming: 1 base; junction bases outside the gene matches: 7. Germline assignment: CDR1 MDHEN and CDR2 SYDVKM. The DNA of the CDR3 is TGTGCCAGCAGTCACCGACAGGGGGCTACGAACACTGAAGCTTTCTTT. Translation: CASSHRQGATNTEAFF. The full variable domain, completed using reference TRBV28 and TRBJ1-1, is DVKVTQSSRYLVKRTGEKVFLECVQDMDHENMFWYRQDPGLGLRLIYFSYDVKMKEKGDIPEGYSVSREKKERFSLILESASTNQTSMYLCASSHRQGATNTEAFFGQGTRLTVV.

The J gene is TRBJ2-7, the V gene TRBV4-3; D is ambiguous. This CDR3 contains 16 residues. The germline V and J ends were trimmed by 0 bases and 5 bases, with 17 bases remaining between them. CDR1 LGHNA and CDR2 YSLEER come from the germline V gene. Here the CDR3 reads CASSQDYKRVSDEQYF. The CDR3 coding sequence is TGCGCCAGCAGCCAAGACTACAAAAGGGTTTCGGACGAGCAGTACTTC.

This clone was picked up one time. The CDR3 reads CASSSVTGAGANVLTF. In DNA, the CDR3 is TGTGCCAGCAGCTCCGTTACAGGGGCTGGGGCCAACGTCCTGACTTTC. The J gene is TRBJ2-6, the V gene TRBV5-5; 7 bases are shared with TRBD1. This CDR3 region has 16 residues. CDR1 SGHKS and CDR2 YYEKEE come from the germline V gene (reference sequence). The V segment lost 3 bases and the J segment 2 bases; nucleotides outside the gene matches: 5.

The J gene is TRBJ2-1, the V gene TRBV2; tentative D call: TRBD1 (6 bases). V lost 6 bases and J 0 bases, leaving 15 bases between the germline ends. The V gene's germline CDR1 is SNHLY and CDR2 FYNNEI. The CDR3 length is 16 residues. The DNA for the CDR3 is TGTGCCAGCAGGGACCGACAGGCTTACTCCTACAATGAGCAGTTCTTC. Translation gives CASRDRQAYSYNEQFF. The complete variable domain, with remaining parts taken from reference TRBV2 and TRBJ2-1, reads EPEVTQTPSHQVTQMGQEVILRCVPISNHLYFYWYRQILGQKVEFLVSFYNNEISEKSEIFDDQFSVERPDGSNFTLKIRSTKLEDSAMYFCASRDRQAYSYNEQFFGPGTRLTVL.

J is TRBJ2-3 and V is TRBV28, with TRBD2 as a possible D gene (6 bases). CDR3 size: 15 residues. Per germline, CDR1 MDHEN and CDR2 SYDVKM. Deletions cut 6 bases from V and 1 base from J, with 14 bases between. The CDR3: CASSTPGEGTDTQYF. Here the CDR3 DNA reads TGTGCCAGCAGCACCCCCGGGGAGGGCACAGATACGCAGTATTTT.

The V and J genes are TRBV18 and TRBJ2-5; D is possibly TRBD1 (6 bases). Per the germline V gene, CDR1 is KGHSH and CDR2 is LQKENI. The V end lost 2 bases, the J end lost 5 bases, and 18 bases lay between the germline ends. The CDR3 consists of 16 residues. Here the CDR3 reads CASSPLGAGAVETQYF. The DNA of the CDR3 is TGTGCCAGCTCACCATTGGGAGCAGGGGCGGTGGAGACCCAGTACTTC.

This sequence joins TRBV28 and TRBJ1-2, with D hard to call. In germline, CDR1 is MDHEN, CDR2 SYDVKM. V was trimmed by 5 bases and J by 7 bases, leaving 11 bases between them. This CDR3 spans 12 amino acids. CDR3 bases: TGTGCCAGCAGTCCCTACCTGATTGGCTACACCTTC. It is translated as CASSPYLIGYTF.

The V call is TRBV6-5, the J call TRBJ2-5; no clear D gene. Trimming pared 5 bases from V and 7 bases from J, leaving 11 bases between. Germline loops: CDR1 MNHEY, CDR2 SVGAGI. CDR3 length: 12 amino acids. CDR3 sequence reads: CASSLIGGTQYF. The CDR3, as DNA: TGTGCCAGCAGTCTTATCGGTGGGACCCAGTACTTC.

This chain connects TRBV11-1 to TRBJ2-2; 8 bases are shared with TRBD1. In germline, CDR1 is SGHAT, CDR2 FQDESV (reference sequence). The CDR3 sequence is 14 residues long. The V gene end was trimmed by 5 bases and the J gene end by 7 bases; junction bases not matched to a gene: 6. CDR3 amino acids: CASSVAGGHGELFF. CDR3 in DNA: TGTGCCAGCAGCGTTGCAGGGGGCCACGGGGAGCTGTTTTTT.